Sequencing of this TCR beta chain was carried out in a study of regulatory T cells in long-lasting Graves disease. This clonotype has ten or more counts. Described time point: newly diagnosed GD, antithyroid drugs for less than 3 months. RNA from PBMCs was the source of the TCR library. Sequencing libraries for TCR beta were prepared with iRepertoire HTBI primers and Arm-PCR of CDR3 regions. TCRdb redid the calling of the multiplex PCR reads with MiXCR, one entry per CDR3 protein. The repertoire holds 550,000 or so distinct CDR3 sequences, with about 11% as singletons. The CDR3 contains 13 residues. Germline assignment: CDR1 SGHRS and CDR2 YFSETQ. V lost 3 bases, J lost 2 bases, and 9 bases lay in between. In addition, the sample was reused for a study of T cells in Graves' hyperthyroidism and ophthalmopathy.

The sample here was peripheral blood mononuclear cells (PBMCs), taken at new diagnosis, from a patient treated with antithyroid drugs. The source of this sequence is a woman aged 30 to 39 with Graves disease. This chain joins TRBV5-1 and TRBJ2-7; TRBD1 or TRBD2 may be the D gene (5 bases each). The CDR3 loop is CASSWGTTYEQYF. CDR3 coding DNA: TGCGCCAGCAGCTGGGGGACCACCTACGAGCAGTACTTC.